This entry is about one TCR beta chain. Trimming took 0 bases from V and 2 from J, leaving 9 bases between them. Germline V lookup: CDR1 SGHRS, CDR2 YFSETQ. This CDR3 comprises 15 residues. These data are taken from a study of blood T cell repertoires in COVID-19. Background on the study: The study drew acute and convalescent COVID-19 samples from the United States, Italy and Spain. Sample material is recorded as cDNA or gDNA derived from T cells, B-cell-depleted T cells, or PBMCs.

Libraries were prepared by immunoSEQ multiplex PCR; TCRdb keeps only in-frame clonotypes and omits some of them. The repertoire has under 300,000 clones, approximately 79% of them found once; the top ten carry about 4%. The chain links TRBV5-1 to TRBJ1-3, with a weak D call TRBD1 (6 bases). Sequenced sample: peripheral blood. The clonotype comes from a woman in her 40s with active or convalescent COVID-19. CDR3 bases: TGCGCCAGCAGCTTGGTTGCAGGGGCTGGAAACACCATATATTTT. Its protein product is CASSLVAGAGNTIYF.